This T cell receptor beta chain was retrieved from a study of shared clonotypes between healthy human individuals. Study summary: The plates for each donor numbered three CD4 naive, three CD4 memory, two CD8 naive and one CD8 memory.

Only in-frame clones appear in the TCRdb table, and some are missing; sequencing was by immunoSEQ multiplex PCR. The sample records around 2.1 million clones, around 93% being singletons. Study-wide findings and caveats: Larger estimated richness was generally seen in naive subsets than in memory subsets. The four-donor shared clonotypes exceeded non-shared clonotypes in generation probability, with non-shared ones scoring lower. Several donors held about 5% of naive CD4 clonotypes in common.

This CDR3 contains 12 residues. V shed 6 bases and J 5 bases; nucleotides not matched to a gene: 4. The germline gives CDR1 LNHNV, CDR2 YYDKDF (reference sequence). CD45RO-negative, CCR7-selected cells formed the naive CD8 fraction, which excluded terminally differentiated effector memory CD45RA+ cells. A remark on this clone: Its cognate antigen is unknown.

The clonotype was recovered from a man younger than 35 in good health. Some clones in this sample may be carry-over from other donors' samples. This chain uses TRBV15 with TRBJ2-7, with TRBD1 identical over 7 bases. Sequencing was carried out using naive CD8+ T cells from PBMCs. As DNA, the CDR3 is TGTGCCACCAGAGAACAGGGGAACGAGCAGTACTTC. It translates to CATREQGNEQYF. Using reference TRBV15 and TRBJ2-7 for the parts outside the CDR3, the full variable domain is DAMVIQNPRYQVTQFGKPVTLSCSQTLNHNVMYWYQQKSSQAPKLLFHYYDKDFNNEADTPDNFQSRRPNTSFCFLDIRSPGLGDTAMYLCATREQGNEQYFGPGTRLTVT.